These 19 T cell receptor beta chains were sequenced from one sample in a study of T cell repertoires in cytomegalovirus infection. TCRdb ran MiXCR on the reads and lists one entry per CDR3 protein. The data contain 200,000 to 300,000 distinct CDR3 sequences, roughly 13% of them seen just once; the ten biggest clones take up 8.5% to 10%. The source material was PBMCs. Receptors were obtained from a human donor in good health (CMV status not recorded). Some clones in this sample may be carry-over from other donors' samples.

This clonotype was counted a few times. The rearrangement uses TRBV10-3 and TRBJ2-7; TRBD2 agrees at 13 bases. CDR3 length equals 16 residues. V trimming: 4 bases; J trimming: 2 bases; junction bases outside the gene matches: 5. Germline V lookup: CDR1 ENHRY, CDR2 SYGVKD. CDR3 DNA sequence: TGTGCCATCAGTGGTACTAGCGGGAGGGCAACCTACGAGCAGTACTTC. This gives the protein CAISGTSGRATYEQYF.

This clonotype was found many times. The chain links TRBV6-1 to TRBJ2-7; D uncertain. This CDR3 is 12 amino acids long. V was clipped by 7 bases and J by 2 bases, with 9 bases between them. Germline V gene lookup returns CDR1 MNHNS and CDR2 SASEGT. The DNA of the CDR3 is TGTGCCAGCACTAGGACCCCCTACGAGCAGTACTTC. Protein sequence: CASTRTPYEQYF.

This clonotype was picked up many times. This chain links TRBV7-2 with TRBJ2-3, with D perhaps assigned TRBD1 or TRBD2 (5 bases each). V shed 6 bases and J shed 10 bases, with 11 bases lying between them. Germline assignment: CDR1 SGHTA and CDR2 FQGNSA. CDR3 length equals 11 residues. The CDR3 spells CASRARDAQYF. CDR3 nucleotide sequence: TGTGCCAGCAGGGCCCGGGACGCGCAGTATTTT.

The chain is built from TRBV5-6 and TRBJ2-1; D gene unclear. The germline V gene encodes CDR1 SGHDT and CDR2 YYEEEE. The CDR3 sequence is 14 residues long. The V and J ends lost 0 bases and 8 bases respectively, with 12 bases between them. The CDR3 nucleotides read TGTGCCAGCAGCTTGGGACGGCCCATCGATGAGCAGTTCTTC. As protein: CASSLGRPIDEQFF.

This clonotype came up a few times. The chain uses TRBV6-2 or TRBV6-3 and TRBJ2-6; a weak D match, TRBD2 (6 bases). Germline CDR1 and CDR2: MNHEY and SVGEGT. The V and J ends lost 7 bases and 2 bases respectively, with 9 bases between them. The CDR3 is 14 residues long. The DNA of the CDR3 is TGTGCCAGCACCTCGGGGGCTGGGGCCAACGTCCTGACTTTC. Its translation is CASTSGAGANVLTF.

The rearrangement links TRBV25-1 to TRBJ1-3; D perhaps matches TRBD1 (5 bases). V lost 7 bases, J lost 0 bases, and 10 bases lay in between. Looked up from germline, CDR1 is MGHDK and CDR2 is SYGVNS. This CDR3 has 14 amino acids. The CDR3 sequence: CASTTGRSGNTIYF. The DNA for the CDR3 is TGTGCCAGCACCACAGGCCGCTCTGGAAACACCATATATTTT.

This clonotype was observed a handful of times. This chain links TRBV5-4 with TRBJ2-1; 7 bases map to TRBD2. The V gene end was trimmed by 7 bases and the J gene end by 1 base; junction bases not matched to a gene: 5. The CDR3 sequence is 14 residues long. Germline CDR1 reads SGHNT; CDR2 reads YYREEE (reference sequence). In DNA form, the CDR3 reads TGTGCCAGCCCCGGCGGGAGTTCCTACAATGAGCAGTTCTTC. Protein sequence: CASPGGSSYNEQFF.

The chain couples TRBV28 to TRBJ2-7; 13 nucleotides line up with TRBD2. Germline V gene sequence: CDR1 MDHEN, CDR2 SYDVKM. The CDR3 consists of 17 residues. The V and J ends lost 5 bases and 3 bases, in that order; junction bases with no gene match: 10. The CDR3 region is CASSVSAGLAGVYEQYF. In DNA form, the CDR3 reads TGTGCCAGCAGTGTCTCAGCCGGACTAGCGGGGGTCTACGAGCAGTACTTC.

This clonotype has ten or more counts. The CDR3 protein is CASSPLTSGGTSGTQYF. The CDR3 region has the DNA TGTGCCAGCAGTCCGTTGACTAGCGGAGGGACGTCAGGGACCCAGTACTTC. This chain connects TRBV28 to TRBJ2-5; 9 positions agree with TRBD2. The CDR3 runs to 17 residues. Germline assignment: CDR1 MDHEN and CDR2 SYDVKM. Trimming removed 5 bases from V and 7 bases from J; junction bases left unmatched: 17. The full variable domain, completed using reference TRBV28 and TRBJ2-5, is DVKVTQSSRYLVKRTGEKVFLECVQDMDHENMFWYRQDPGLGLRLIYFSYDVKMKEKGDIPEGYSVSREKKERFSLILESASTNQTSMYLCASSPLTSGGTSGTQYFGPGTRLLVL.

The chain combines TRBV29-1 with TRBJ2-5; no reliable D call. Trimming stripped 4 bases from V and 1 base from J, with 10 bases between. Germline assignment: CDR1 SQVTM and CDR2 ANQGSEA. There are 13 residues in the CDR3. The CDR3 nucleotides read TGCAGCGTTGCTCGGGTGGTCCAAGAGACCCAGTACTTC. This translates into CSVARVVQETQYF.

This clonotype was seen ten or more times. The chain employs TRBV6-1 and TRBJ1-2; D possibly corresponds to TRBD1 (6 bases). Germline-derived CDR1 and CDR2 are MNHNS and SASEGT. The V gene lost 1 base and the J gene lost 8 bases, with 11 bases spanning the gap. This CDR3 is built from 13 residues. CDR3 DNA: TGTGCCAGCAGTGAAGTGGCAGGGGAGGGCTACACCTTC. Its protein is CASSEVAGEGYTF.

This clonotype was found a few times. The chain uses TRBV7-2 and TRBJ1-1; D is perhaps TRBD1 (5 bases). V lost 3 bases to trimming and J lost 5 bases, with 10 bases between them. Per germline, CDR1 SGHTA and CDR2 FQGNSA. The CDR3 runs 13 residues. CDR3 sequence: CASSFNRGTEAFF. DNA of the CDR3: TGTGCCAGCAGCTTTAATAGGGGTACTGAAGCTTTCTTT.

This clonotype was seen a handful of times. The chain recombines TRBV4-1 with TRBJ1-1; TRBD1 matches 7 bases. The V segment lost 7 bases and the J segment 3 bases; nucleotides outside the gene matches: 8. Germline V gene lookup returns CDR1 MGHRA and CDR2 YSYEKL. The CDR3 totals 14 residues. DNA of the CDR3: TGCGCCAGCACCCTCAGGGGGGGGGACACTGAAGCTTTCTTT. Translating gives CASTLRGGDTEAFF.

The rearrangement joins TRBV20-1 to TRBJ2-7; tentatively, D is TRBD2 (5 bases). V lost 2 bases and J 1 base, leaving 15 bases between the germline ends. There are 15 residues in the CDR3. CDR1 DFQATT and CDR2 SNEGSKA come from the germline V gene (reference sequence). In DNA, the CDR3 is TGCAGTGCTAGACTAATAGCGTCCCTTTCCTACGAGCAGTACTTC. As protein: CSARLIASLSYEQYF.

This rearrangement joins TRBV19 to TRBJ1-1; 8 nucleotides agree with TRBD1. With V trimmed by 10 bases and J by 5 bases, 6 bases remained unmatched. The CDR3 contains 12 residues. The V gene's germline CDR1 is LNHDA and CDR2 SQIVND (reference sequence). DNA of the CDR3: TGTGCCACCAGGACAGGGAAAACTGAAGCTTTCTTT. Amino acids: CATRTGKTEAFF.

The table lists this clonotype with many counts. The chain uses TRBV6-2 or TRBV6-3 and TRBJ2-5, with D possibly called TRBD1 or TRBD2 (5 bases each). V lost 7 bases to trimming and J lost 10 bases, with 25 bases between them. This CDR3 is built from 15 residues. Germline V CDR1 and CDR2: MNHEY, SVGEGT. CDR3 coding DNA: TGTGCCAGCATACAATCCGGGACGCTAACTCGCGGCCAGTACTTC. Its protein is CASIQSGTLTRGQYF.

At least ten counts were recorded for this clonotype. V is TRBV7-2 and J is TRBJ2-1; TRBD2 matches 9 bases. The CDR3 has 16 residues. J gave up 5 bases and V 5 bases, and 10 bases lay outside the gene matches. The V gene's germline CDR1 is SGHTA and CDR2 FQGNSA. This CDR3 reads CASSISGGRGDNEQFF. CDR3 in DNA: TGTGCCAGCAGCATCTCCGGCGGGAGGGGTGACAATGAGCAGTTCTTC.

This clonotype was detected only a few times. The CDR3 DNA reads as TGTGCCAGCAGCTTAGGTTGGACGTGGAAATTGAACACTGAAGCTTTCTTT. It specifies CASSLGWTWKLNTEAFF. The chain carries TRBV7-4 and TRBJ1-1; D uncertain. CDR3 length equals 17 residues. V dropped 1 base and J dropped 0 bases, with 15 bases sitting between them. CDR1 is SGHVT, CDR2 SQSDAQ, per germline.

This clonotype was seen at least ten times. V gene TRBV7-8 combines with J gene TRBJ2-1, with 7 nucleotides matching TRBD2. The length of the CDR3 is 17 residues. Germline trimming cut 1 base from V and 2 bases from J; bases unmatched to any gene: 8. The V gene's germline CDR1 is SGHVS and CDR2 FQNEAQ. CDR3 sequence reads: CASSLGTPGLPYNEQFF. CDR3 sequence (DNA): TGTGCCAGCAGCTTAGGGACCCCGGGACTACCCTACAATGAGCAGTTCTTC.